Listed below are T cell receptor beta chains from one sample, sequenced in a study of shared clonotypes between healthy human individuals. Sequencing used immunoSEQ multiplex PCR; TCRdb keeps in-frame clones, though not all of them. The table shows about 2.1 million clones, with over 85% occurring only once. The sequencing input was naive CD8+ T cells from PBMCs. Every receptor here comes from a man between 18 and 35 years old in good health. Some clones in this sample may be carry-over from other donors' samples. Both conserved end residues are part of each CDR3. The order of the fields is J gene, D gene, V gene, clone size, CDR3 DNA, CDR3 protein. D genes are given only for firm matches. Clone size is given for some rows only: seen once, a few or many times, or a class if the clone is expanded.

J: TRBJ1-1
D: NA
V: TRBV14
size: NA
DNA: TGTGCCAGCAGCCCCGGACAGTCTGGGCGCACTGAAGCTTTCTTT
CDR3: CASSPGQSGRTEAFF

J: TRBJ2-1
D: TRBD2
V: TRBV2
size: NA
DNA: TGTGCCAGAGCAGCCATAGCGGGAGCCAATGAGCAGTTCTTC
CDR3: CARAAIAGANEQFF

J: TRBJ2-7
D: NA
V: TRBV6-1
size: NA
DNA: TGTGCCAGCAGTGAACGCGTTGCCTACGAGCAGTACTTC
CDR3: CASSERVAYEQYF

J: TRBJ1-1
D: TRBD1
V: TRBV6-1
size: once
DNA: TGTGCCAGCAGTGCGACAGGGTTCGTGAGCACTGAAGCTTTCTTT
CDR3: CASSATGFVSTEAFF

J: TRBJ2-7
D: NA
V: TRBV9
size: NA
DNA: TGTGCCAGCAGCGTTACAGGGTCGTCCTACGAGCAGTACTTC
CDR3: CASSVTGSSYEQYF

J: TRBJ1-1
D: NA
V: TRBV6-1
size: NA
DNA: TGTGCCAGCAAGGGGGTCGAAGCTTTCTTT
CDR3: CASKGVEAFF

J: TRBJ2-3
D: TRBD1
V: TRBV5-6
size: NA
DNA: TGTGCCAGCAGCTTAGGGGGCCTTGGGGATACGCAGTATTTT
CDR3: CASSLGGLGDTQYF

J: TRBJ1-1
D: NA
V: TRBV27
size: NA
DNA: TGTGCCAGCAGTCCCAGTTGGAAACCTGAAGCTTTCTTT
CDR3: CASSPSWKPEAFF

J: TRBJ1-1
D: NA
V: TRBV5-4
size: NA
DNA: TGTGCCAGCAGCGAAGGGGCCGTCAGATCGAACACTGAAGCTTTCTTT
CDR3: CASSEGAVRSNTEAFF

J: TRBJ2-7
D: NA
V: TRBV19
size: NA
DNA: TGTGCCACGGCGGCAAGCGGCCCCTCCTACGAGCAGTACTTC
CDR3: CATAASGPSYEQYF

J: TRBJ2-1
D: NA
V: TRBV4-1
size: NA
DNA: TGCGCCAGCAGCCCCCCCCGTAGCGGACCCTACAATGAGCAGTTCTTC
CDR3: CASSPPRSGPYNEQFF

J: TRBJ2-1
D: NA
V: TRBV4-1
size: NA
DNA: TGCGCCAGCAGCCGAAAGGGACCCGACCAGGGGCAGTTCTTC
CDR3: CASSRKGPDQGQFF

J: TRBJ2-2
D: NA
V: TRBV7-9
size: once
DNA: TGTGCCAGCAGCCGCGACACGAACACCGGGGAGCTGTTTTTT
CDR3: CASSRDTNTGELFF

J: TRBJ2-7
D: TRBD2
V: TRBV5-5
size: NA
DNA: TGTGCCAGCAGCTGGACTAGCGGGGCCTACGAGCAGTACTTC
CDR3: CASSWTSGAYEQYF

J: TRBJ2-5
D: NA
V: TRBV27
size: NA
DNA: TGTGCCAGCAGTTTATTAGCAGGGGCAGAGACCCAGTACTTC
CDR3: CASSLLAGAETQYF

J: TRBJ1-5
D: TRBD1
V: TRBV19
size: NA
DNA: TGTGCCAGTAGTGTCACAGGGGGACAAAATCAGCCCCAGCATTTT
CDR3: CASSVTGGQNQPQHF

J: TRBJ2-2
D: NA
V: TRBV9
size: NA
DNA: TGTGCCAGCAGCGCGGGCACCGGGGAGCTGTTTTTT
CDR3: CASSAGTGELFF

J: TRBJ2-7
D: NA
V: TRBV29-1
size: once
DNA: TGCAGCGGTGCCGGAGGGTTCGGGTACGAGCAGTACTTC
CDR3: CSGAGGFGYEQYF

J: TRBJ2-7
D: NA
V: TRBV5-6
size: NA
DNA: TGTGCCAGCAGCGGAAACTCCTACGAGCAGTACTTC
CDR3: CASSGNSYEQYF

J: TRBJ2-3
D: TRBD1
V: TRBV7-9
size: NA
DNA: TGTGCCAGCAGCTTAGAGGGGGCGCTGGCAGATACGCAGTATTTT
CDR3: CASSLEGALADTQYF

J: TRBJ2-5
D: NA
V: TRBV11-2
size: NA
DNA: TGTGCCAGCAGCTTTTGGGTGGAGACCCAGTACTTC
CDR3: CASSFWVETQYF

J: TRBJ2-7
D: TRBD2
V: TRBV6-1
size: NA
DNA: TGTGCCAGCAGTGTTGGGAGGGCCTGGGACGAGCAGTACTTC
CDR3: CASSVGRAWDEQYF

J: TRBJ2-7
D: NA
V: TRBV4-3
size: NA
DNA: TGCGCCAGCAGCCAAAATTCGGGACCCCAAGCCTACGAGCAGTACTTC
CDR3: CASSQNSGPQAYEQYF

J: TRBJ2-1
D: NA
V: TRBV25-1
size: NA
DNA: TGTGCCAGCAGTGATTCGGGCCACCCGGAGCAGTTCTTC
CDR3: CASSDSGHPEQFF

J: TRBJ2-5
D: NA
V: TRBV5-4
size: NA
DNA: TGTGCCAGCAGCTCGATTGAGGGCCGAGCAGAGACCCAGTACTTC
CDR3: CASSSIEGRAETQYF

J: TRBJ2-1
D: TRBD2
V: TRBV7-2
size: NA
DNA: TGTGCCAGCAGCTGGTCTGAGGCGGGAGTTAACAATGAGCAGTTCTTC
CDR3: CASSWSEAGVNNEQFF

J: TRBJ2-7
D: TRBD2
V: TRBV29-1
size: NA
DNA: TGCAGCGTACGGACTAGCGGGATTAACTACGAGCAGTACTTC
CDR3: CSVRTSGINYEQYF

J: TRBJ2-7
D: NA
V: TRBV2
size: once
DNA: TGTGCCAGCAGGGGACCCCCCTTGGGTCGCGAGCAGTACTTC
CDR3: CASRGPPLGREQYF

J: TRBJ2-1
D: NA
V: TRBV12-5
size: NA
DNA: TGTGCTAGTGGTTTGGTTTCTGGTGAATTCAATGAGCAGTTCTTC
CDR3: CASGLVSGEFNEQFF

J: TRBJ2-7
D: TRBD2
V: TRBV4-2
size: NA
DNA: TGTGCCAGCAGCCAACGGAGACTAGCGGGAGACTTCGAGCAGTACTTC
CDR3: CASSQRRLAGDFEQYF

J: TRBJ2-7
D: NA
V: TRBV25-1
size: NA
DNA: TGTGCCAGCAGTGCCCCGAGGGGGGGCATGGACGAGCAGTACTTC
CDR3: CASSAPRGGMDEQYF

J: TRBJ2-7
D: NA
V: TRBV28
size: once
DNA: TGTGCCAGCAGTATCTTCGGACGGACCTACGAGCAGTACTTC
CDR3: CASSIFGRTYEQYF

J: TRBJ1-2
D: NA
V: TRBV7-8
size: NA
DNA: TGTGCCAGCAGCTTAGGGGGGGTGGCAGACCCTAACTATGGCTACACCTTC
CDR3: CASSLGGVADPNYGYTF

J: TRBJ2-5
D: NA
V: TRBV4-1
size: once
DNA: TGCGCCAGCAGCCAAGTAGCAGTTGGAGAGACCCAGTACTTC
CDR3: CASSQVAVGETQYF

J: TRBJ1-5
D: NA
V: TRBV27
size: once
DNA: TGTGCCCCGGAGGAGGAGGGGAGCAATCAGCCCCAGCATTTT
CDR3: CAPEEEGSNQPQHF

J: TRBJ2-6
D: NA
V: TRBV5-4
size: NA
DNA: TGTGCCAGCCGTTCCGGAGTATCTGGGGCCAACGTCCTGACTTTC
CDR3: CASRSGVSGANVLTF

J: TRBJ2-2
D: TRBD1
V: TRBV11-1
size: NA
DNA: TGTGCCAGCAGCCCCGGACAGGGAACGGGGGAGCTGTTTTTT
CDR3: CASSPGQGTGELFF

J: TRBJ2-1
D: TRBD1
V: TRBV29-1
size: NA
DNA: TGCAGCGTTCATGGGACAGGGGGTGACCAAGAGGACAATGAGCAGTTCTTC
CDR3: CSVHGTGGDQEDNEQFF

J: TRBJ2-2
D: TRBD2
V: TRBV9
size: once
DNA: TGTGCCAGCAGCGTAGAACGGGAGGGCCGCACCGGGGAGCTGTTTTTT
CDR3: CASSVEREGRTGELFF

J: TRBJ2-5
D: NA
V: TRBV15
size: NA
DNA: TGTGCCACCAGTCCCGGATGGCGGTCCGAGGAGTACCAAGAGACCCAGTACTTC
CDR3: CATSPGWRSEEYQETQYF

J: TRBJ2-7
D: TRBD1
V: TRBV10-3
size: NA
DNA: TGTGCCATCAACGACAGGGGGACCTACGAGCAGTACTTC
CDR3: CAINDRGTYEQYF

J: TRBJ2-7
D: NA
V: TRBV7-2
size: NA
DNA: TGTGCCAGCAGCTTAGAAGGGGCAGGGGTCTCCTACGAGCAGTACTTC
CDR3: CASSLEGAGVSYEQYF